Following are 17 T cell receptor beta chains from one sample sequenced in a study of T cells in Graves' hyperthyroidism and ophthalmopathy. Researchers amplified the TCR beta CDR3 regions from RNA transcripts. First-round RT-PCR targeting the TCR CDR3 was performed with the HTBI primer set. MiXCR was run by TCRdb on the multiplex PCR reads, yielding one entry per CDR3 protein. The sample lists about 96,000 distinct CDR3 sequences, around 52% occurring once. The specimen was blood. All receptors come from a woman in her forties with Graves' hyperthyroidism.

In its sample, this clonotype was seen many times. The V and J genes are TRBV7-2 and TRBJ1-2; D unresolved. Germline V gene data show CDR1 as SGHTA and CDR2 as FQGNSA. This CDR3 is 14 amino acids long. The V end lost 3 bases, the J end lost 8 bases, and 16 bases lay between the germline ends. CDR3 DNA: TGTGCCAGCAGCTTGAAAACCAACCCTTGGGGCTACACCTTC. It is translated as CASSLKTNPWGYTF. Using reference TRBV7-2 and TRBJ1-2 for the parts outside the CDR3, the full variable domain is GAGVSQSPSNKVTEKGKDVELRCDPISGHTALYWYRQSLGQGLEFLIYFQGNSAPDKSGLPSDRFSAERTGGSVSTLTIQRTQQEDSAVYLCASSLKTNPWGYTFGSGTRLTVV.

This clonotype was seen many times. The chain links TRBV20-1 to TRBJ1-1; tentatively, D is TRBD1 (5 bases). The V and J ends lost 4 bases and 6 bases respectively, with 15 bases between them. The CDR3 is made up of 13 amino acids. Germline V gives CDR1 DFQATT, CDR2 SNEGSKA (reference sequence). For the CDR3, the DNA is TGCAGTGCTACGGACACGTCTTATGCTGAAGCTTTCTTT. This encodes CSATDTSYAEAFF.

This clonotype showed up just once. This clone may be a read error of a much larger clone one base away. This rearrangement joins TRBV3-1 to TRBJ1-1; D ambiguous. V lost 1 base, J lost 0 bases, and 9 bases lay in between. The CDR3 contains 15 residues. Per germline, CDR1 LGHDT and CDR2 YNNKEL (reference sequence). The CDR3 sequence: CASSQGLSLNTEAFF. CDR3 sequence (DNA): TGTGCCAGCAGCCAAGGACTGTCACTGAACACTGAAGCTTTCTTT.

This clonotype was detected ten times or more. The chain carries TRBV5-1 and TRBJ2-6, with 12 positions matching TRBD1. Germline V gene data show CDR1 as SGHRS and CDR2 as YFSETQ. The CDR3 length is 17 residues. The J segment lost 1 base and the V segment lost 4 bases, leaving 3 bases of the junction unmatched. The DNA of the CDR3 is TGCGCCAGCAGCAAGGGACAGGGGGCTTCTGGGGCCAACGTCCTGACTTTC. The encoded protein is CASSKGQGASGANVLTF. Combining the CDR3 with reference TRBV5-1 and TRBJ2-6 gives the whole variable domain KAGVTQTPRYLIKTRGQQVTLSCSPISGHRSVSWYQQTPGQGLQFLFEYFSETQRNKGNFPGRFSGRQFSNSRSEMNVSTLELGDSALYLCASSKGQGASGANVLTFGAGSRLTVL.

The V and J genes are TRBV7-2 and TRBJ2-2; 8 bases map to TRBD1. In germline, CDR1 is SGHTA, CDR2 FQGNSA. The CDR3 is made up of 14 amino acids. The V gene end was trimmed by 5 bases and the J gene end by 3 bases; junction bases not matched to a gene: 2. The CDR3 spells CASSRQGYTGELFF. As DNA, the CDR3 is TGTGCCAGCAGCCGACAGGGGTACACCGGGGAGCTGTTTTTT. Based on the CDR3 plus reference TRBV7-2 and TRBJ2-2, the full variable domain is GAGVSQSPSNKVTEKGKDVELRCDPISGHTALYWYRQSLGQGLEFLIYFQGNSAPDKSGLPSDRFSAERTGGSVSTLTIQRTQQEDSAVYLCASSRQGYTGELFFGEGSRLTVL.

The V call is TRBV20-1, the J call TRBJ2-5; the match to TRBD2 covers 8 bases. The V segment lost 7 bases and the J segment 4 bases; nucleotides outside the gene matches: 11. CDR1 is DFQATT and CDR2 is SNEGSKA in the germline V gene (reference sequence). The CDR3 extends over 14 amino acids. The CDR3 nucleotides read TGCAGTGTCGGGGGGGGGCGGGGCCCAGAGACCCAGTACTTC. It is translated as CSVGGGRGPETQYF.

Turning to this clonotype: A read error is possible here, since a much larger clone lies one base away. It is likely a read error, because the conserved phenylalanine at the end of the CDR3 is missing. This chain connects TRBV13 to TRBJ2-7, with 8 bases lining up with TRBD1. CDR1 is PRHDT, CDR2 FYEKMQ, per germline (reference sequence). This CDR3 contains 14 residues. Losses at the gene ends were 0 bases for V and 6 bases for J; bases not matched to a gene: 4. Written as DNA, the CDR3 is TGTGCCAGCAGCTTAGGGGGACAGGTTGGCGAGCAGTACCTC. Translated, it gives CASSLGGQVGEQYL.

The chain couples TRBV7-9 to TRBJ1-1; 12 positions agree with TRBD1. Germline V gene lookup returns CDR1 SEHNR and CDR2 FQNEAQ (reference sequence). With 5 bases clipped from V and 5 bases from J, the junction kept 15 bases outside the gene matches. The CDR3 contains 18 residues. The CDR3 DNA is TGTGCCAGCAGCCTCACCTCCGGGACAGGGGGCGCTGGGACTGAAGCTTTCTTT. It codes for CASSLTSGTGGAGTEAFF.

As for this clonotype: At one of its ends the junction is not consistent with the germline gene, which may arise from a read error. Here the CDR3 reads CASKGAETQYF. CDR3 DNA: TGCGCCAGCAAGGGGGCTGAGACCCAGTACTTC. This chain joins TRBV7-2 and TRBJ2-5; TRBD1 agrees at 7 bases. Germline V gene sequence: CDR1 SGHTA, CDR2 FQGNSA. The CDR3 is made up of 11 amino acids.

This clonotype was recorded many times. The chain couples TRBV5-8 to TRBJ2-2, with unresolved D. The CDR3 contains 15 residues. CDR1 SGHTS and CDR2 YDEGEE come from the germline V gene. Trimming pared 2 bases from V and 1 base from J, leaving 9 bases between. CDR3 sequence reads: CASSLGLENTGELFF. CDR3 in DNA: TGTGCCAGCAGCTTAGGCCTGGAGAACACCGGGGAGCTGTTTTTT.

This clonotype was seen a few times. A read error may be the cause here, since a much bigger clone is one base away. The genes are TRBV5-1 and TRBJ2-7; 9 bases map to TRBD2. This CDR3 is 15 amino acids long. CDR1 and CDR2 (germline): SGHRS, YFSETQ. V lost 6 bases to trimming and J lost 3 bases; unmatched junction nucleotides: 10. The CDR3 spells CASTFGASGNYEQYF. The CDR3 DNA sequence: TGCGCCAGCACCTTCGGGGCTAGCGGGAACTACGAGCAGTACTTC.

This clonotype was seen just once. This chain uses TRBV2 with TRBJ1-3, with 7 bases identical to TRBD1. Germline CDR1 is SNHLY and CDR2 is FYNNEI. The junction had 11 bases not matched to a gene; V was cut back by 4 bases and J by 8 bases. The CDR3 covers 15 residues. The CDR3 coding sequence is TGTGCCAGCAGTGTACAGGGGAGCTATGGCTACACCATATATTTT. Protein product: CASSVQGSYGYTIYF.

This clonotype was recorded many times. The gene calls are TRBV2 and TRBJ2-5, with D tentatively TRBD2 (5 bases). CDR1 is SNHLY and CDR2 is FYNNEI in the germline V gene. V was shortened by 5 bases and J by 1 base, with 8 bases between the two germline ends. The CDR3 loop spans 13 amino acids. CDR3 in DNA: TGTGCCAGCAGTCGGACTCTCCAAGAGACCCAGTACTTC. As protein: CASSRTLQETQYF.

This clonotype was seen at least ten times. The chain uses TRBV2 and TRBJ1-2; D is unresolved. Germline-derived CDR1 and CDR2 are SNHLY and FYNNEI. The CDR3 has 15 amino acids. V was cut by 6 bases and J by 4 bases, with 18 bases left in between. The chain's CDR3 is CASRPGAVISYGYTF. CDR3 DNA: TGTGCCAGCAGACCTGGCGCTGTGATTTCCTATGGCTACACCTTC.

This sequence joins TRBV20-1 and TRBJ2-5, with D maybe TRBD2 (5 bases). Germline V gene lookup returns CDR1 DFQATT and CDR2 SNEGSKA (reference sequence). Trimming took off 6 bases at V and 2 bases at J, with 10 bases between the two ends. The CDR3 has 12 amino acids. CDR3 DNA sequence: TGCAGTGCCGAAGAGGGTCAAGAGACCCAGTACTTC. Translated, it gives CSAEEGQETQYF.

Details on this clonotype: One junction end does not reproduce the germline sequence, and a read error may be involved. V and J are TRBV29-1 and TRBJ2-6; D is undetermined. CDR3 size: 13 residues. The germline gives CDR1 SQVTM, CDR2 ANQGSEA. The chain's CDR3 is CSVEDIRANVLTF. DNA of the CDR3: TGCAGCGTTGAAGATATAAGGGCTAACGTCCTGACTTTC.

This chain uses TRBV20-1 with TRBJ1-4; D is perhaps TRBD1 (6 bases). The CDR3 contains 17 residues. Germline-derived CDR1 and CDR2 are DFQATT and SNEGSKA (reference sequence). Between the trimmed V and J ends, which lost 0 bases and 8 bases, there was a span of 22 bases. Here the CDR3 DNA reads TGCAGTGCTAGAGAAAGGGCTTGGGGGCAGGGGCACGAAAAACTGTTTTTT. Encoded protein: CSARERAWGQGHEKLFF.